This paragraph covers one TCR beta chain sequence. The data originate from a study of blood T cell repertoires in COVID-19. All recovered Cohort 3 donors got two negative PCRs, got clearance, or saw symptom resolution. Libraries were prepared by immunoSEQ multiplex PCR; TCRdb keeps only in-frame clonotypes and omits some of them. The repertoire consists of some 350,000 clones, with about 90% occurring once and the leading ten covering approximately 3%. Sequencing was done on a sample of PBMCs or T cells enriched from blood (not recorded which). The TCR originated in a woman aged 25-40 years who had recovered from COVID-19.

Written as DNA, the CDR3 is TGTGCCAGCCGTCGACAGGGTATCCACGAGCAGTACTTC. This codes for CASRRQGIHEQYF. J is TRBJ2-7 and V is TRBV7-8; TRBD1 matches at 7 bases. The CDR3 is 13 amino acids. Germline V gene lookup returns CDR1 SGHVS and CDR2 FQNEAQ. The J segment lost 5 bases and the V segment lost 8 bases, leaving 9 bases of the junction unmatched.